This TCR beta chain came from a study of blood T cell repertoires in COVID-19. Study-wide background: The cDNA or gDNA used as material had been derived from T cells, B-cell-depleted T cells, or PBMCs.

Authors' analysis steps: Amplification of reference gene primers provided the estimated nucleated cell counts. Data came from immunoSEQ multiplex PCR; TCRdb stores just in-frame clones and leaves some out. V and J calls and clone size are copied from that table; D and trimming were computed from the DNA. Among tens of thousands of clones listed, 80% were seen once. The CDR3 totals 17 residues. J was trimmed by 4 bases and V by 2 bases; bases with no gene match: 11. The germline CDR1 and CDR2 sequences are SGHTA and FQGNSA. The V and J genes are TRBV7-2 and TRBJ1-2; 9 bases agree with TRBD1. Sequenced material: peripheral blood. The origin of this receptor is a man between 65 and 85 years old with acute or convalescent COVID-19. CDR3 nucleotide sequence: TGTGCCAGCAGCTTAACGGTGCCTCGGGACAGGGCCTATGGCTACACCTTC. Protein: CASSLTVPRDRAYGYTF. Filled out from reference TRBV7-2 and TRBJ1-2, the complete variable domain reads GAGVSQSPSNKVTEKGKDVELRCDPISGHTALYWYRQSLGQGLEFLIYFQGNSAPDKSGLPSDRFSAERTGGSVSTLTIQRTQQEDSAVYLCASSLTVPRDRAYGYTFGSGTRLTVV.